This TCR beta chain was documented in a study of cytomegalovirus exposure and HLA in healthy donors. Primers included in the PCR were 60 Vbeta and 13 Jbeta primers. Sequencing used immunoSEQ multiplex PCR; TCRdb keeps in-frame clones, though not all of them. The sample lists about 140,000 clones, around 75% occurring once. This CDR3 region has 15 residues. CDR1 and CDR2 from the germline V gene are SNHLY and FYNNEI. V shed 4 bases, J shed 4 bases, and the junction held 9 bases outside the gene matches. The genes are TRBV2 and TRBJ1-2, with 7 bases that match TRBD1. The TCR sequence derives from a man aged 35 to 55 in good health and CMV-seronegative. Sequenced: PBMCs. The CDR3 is CASSALTGQRYGYTF. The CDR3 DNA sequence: TGTGCCAGCAGTGCTCTCACGGGACAGCGCTATGGCTACACCTTC.